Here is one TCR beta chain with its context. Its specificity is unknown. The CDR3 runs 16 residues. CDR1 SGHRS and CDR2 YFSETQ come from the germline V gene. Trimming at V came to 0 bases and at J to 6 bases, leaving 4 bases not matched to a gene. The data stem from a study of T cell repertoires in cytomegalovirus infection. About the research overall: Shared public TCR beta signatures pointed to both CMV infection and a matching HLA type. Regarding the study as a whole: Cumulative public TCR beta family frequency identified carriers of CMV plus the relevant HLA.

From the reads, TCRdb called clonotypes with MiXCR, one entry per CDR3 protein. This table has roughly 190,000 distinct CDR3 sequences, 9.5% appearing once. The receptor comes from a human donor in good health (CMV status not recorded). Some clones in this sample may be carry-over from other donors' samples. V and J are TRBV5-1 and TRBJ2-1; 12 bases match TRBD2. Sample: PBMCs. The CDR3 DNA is TGCGCCAGCAGCTTGGTTAGACTAGCGGGAGTCAATGAGCAGTTCTTC. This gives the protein CASSLVRLAGVNEQFF.